A single sample is the source of the 14 T cell receptor beta chains below, sequenced in a study of blood T cell repertoires in COVID-19. The data were produced by immunoSEQ multiplex PCR, yet TCRdb's version contains in-frame clones alone and is incomplete. The sample records 250,000 or so clones, around nine tenths being singletons. Sequences were obtained from peripheral blood. The receptors stem from a woman aged 40-49 years who had recovered from COVID-19.

This clone was counted once. V and J are TRBV18 and TRBJ2-1; 10 positions agree with TRBD1. Germline values: CDR1 KGHSH, CDR2 LQKENI. Trimming cost V 0 bases and J 3 bases; bases outside gene matches: 8. This CDR3 has 18 residues. CDR3 sequence: CASSPPGGTGVFYNEQFF. In DNA form, the CDR3 reads TGTGCCAGCTCACCACCGGGAGGGACAGGGGTGTTCTACAATGAGCAGTTCTTC.

J is TRBJ2-4 and V is TRBV4-1, with TRBD1 as a possible D gene (5 bases). CDR3 size: 15 residues. Trimming took 0 bases from V and 8 from J, leaving 14 bases between them. CDR1 is MGHRA, CDR2 YSYEKL, per germline. The CDR3 bases are TGCGCCAGCAGCCAAGAAGGGGTGGATGAAGACATTCAGTACTTC. Its protein is CASSQEGVDEDIQYF.

This chain links TRBV21-1 with TRBJ1-5; the table assigns TRBD1, which was not confirmed against the DNA. TRBV21-1 is flagged as a pseudogene. The CDR3 length is 15 residues. The CDR3 is CASSKGSGGAQPQHF. CDR3 in DNA: TGTGCCAGCAGCAAAGGTTCAGGGGGAGCTCAGCCCCAGCATTTT.

This rearrangement joins TRBV30 to TRBJ1-2; no reliable D call. CDR1 is GTSNPN, CDR2 SVGIG, per germline (reference sequence). V was shortened by 1 base and J by 0 bases, with 9 bases between the two germline ends. The CDR3 totals 14 residues. The CDR3 loop reads CAWSAGLPNYGYTF. The CDR3 DNA reads TGTGCCTGGAGTGCTGGACTCCCTAACTATGGCTACACCTTC.

The chain joins TRBV9 to TRBJ1-3; 7 nucleotides agree with TRBD1. The junction had 6 bases not matched to a gene; V was cut back by 3 bases and J by 0 bases. The CDR3 is made up of 16 amino acids. CDR1 and CDR2 (germline): SGDLS, YYNGEE. The CDR3 region has the DNA TGTGCCAGCAGCGGACAGGGCCGTAGCTCTGGAAACACCATATATTTT. Amino acids: CASSGQGRSSGNTIYF.

V gene TRBV12-5 combines with J gene TRBJ1-2; no clear D. The germline CDR1 and CDR2 sequences are LGHNT and FRNRAP. The CDR3 spans 13 residues. The ends were cut back, 0 bases at V and 9 bases at J, with 11 bases in the middle. DNA for the CDR3: TGTGCTAGTGGTTTGGTACGATTCGGGAGCTACACCTTC. Protein product: CASGLVRFGSYTF.

J is TRBJ2-2 and V is TRBV6-2 or TRBV6-3; D is perhaps TRBD1 (6 bases). The CDR3 totals 12 residues. Trimming removed 6 bases from V and 9 bases from J, with 11 bases in between. Germline loops: CDR1 MNHEY, CDR2 SVGEGT. CDR3 nucleotide sequence: TGTGCCAGCAGCTTACAGGGCCGGGAGCTGTTTTTT. It yields the protein CASSLQGRELFF.

This clone has more than one count but fewer than ten. The gene calls are TRBV27 and TRBJ2-3; 8 bases map to TRBD1. Germline CDR1 and CDR2: MNHEY and SMNVEV (reference sequence). CDR3 length: 14 amino acids. After removal of 7 bases from V and 3 bases from J, the junction contained 6 bases not matched to a gene. The CDR3: CASTMTGATDTQYF. CDR3 nucleotides: TGTGCCAGCACTATGACAGGGGCGACAGATACGCAGTATTTT.

This rearrangement joins TRBV7-6 to TRBJ2-2, with 7 nucleotides matching TRBD2. The germline V gene has CDR1 SGHVS and CDR2 FNYEAQ. This CDR3 region has 15 residues. V shed 1 base, J shed 4 bases, and the junction held 3 bases outside the gene matches. CDR3 residues: CASSLVGGGTGELFF. In nucleotides, the CDR3 is TGTGCCAGCAGCTTAGTGGGCGGGGGCACCGGGGAGCTGTTTTTT.

This clone has more than one count but fewer than ten. The rearrangement uses TRBV15 and TRBJ2-6; 8 bases are a match to TRBD1. Germline V CDR1 and CDR2: LNHNV, YYDKDF (reference sequence). The CDR3 runs 18 residues. Trimming at V came to 5 bases and at J to 0 bases, leaving 9 bases not matched to a gene. The CDR3, as DNA: TGTGCCACCAGCTTGGCCGGGACAGGCTACTCTGGGGCCAACGTCCTGACTTTC. Amino acids: CATSLAGTGYSGANVLTF.

J is TRBJ1-3 and V is TRBV7-9; perhaps TRBD1 as D (6 bases). CDR3 length: 15 residues. Trimming pared 0 bases from V and 8 bases from J, leaving 14 bases between. Germline loops: CDR1 SEHNR, CDR2 FQNEAQ (reference sequence). CDR3 residues: CASSLAEDRPHTIYF. The CDR3 DNA is TGTGCCAGCAGCTTAGCGGAGGACAGACCGCACACCATATATTTT.

The sample holds one count of this clone. The rearrangement uses TRBV12-3 or TRBV12-4 and TRBJ2-2; no definite D call. V lost 6 bases to trimming and J lost 6 bases, with 11 bases between them. The CDR3 has 13 residues. CDR3 nucleotide sequence: TGTGCCAGCAGCGTCGGAAGCGCCGGGGAGCTGTTTTTT. Protein product: CASSVGSAGELFF.

This sequence joins TRBV27 and TRBJ2-1, with 7 bases identical to TRBD2. Unmatched junction bases numbered 9, after V lost 2 bases and J lost 8 bases. This CDR3 has 15 amino acids. Germline-derived CDR1 and CDR2 are MNHEY and SMNVEV (reference sequence). This CDR3 is CASSLGGGPGYEQFF. The CDR3 nucleotides are TGTGCCAGCAGTTTAGGGGGAGGGCCCGGGTATGAGCAGTTCTTC.

The CDR3 DNA is TGCGCCAGCAGCCCAGCGCGGGGATACGAGCAGTACTTC. It yields the protein CASSPARGYEQYF. The chain links TRBV5-1 to TRBJ2-7; TRBD2 might be the D (6 bases). V lost 4 bases and J 4 bases, leaving 12 bases between the germline ends. The CDR3 runs to 13 residues. Germline V gives CDR1 SGHRS, CDR2 YFSETQ.